This T cell receptor beta chain emerged from a study of blood T cell repertoires in COVID-19. Study at large: Spain, Italy and the United States supplied samples that represented acute and convalescent COVID-19.

Trimming stripped 5 bases from V and 1 base from J, with 8 bases between. This CDR3 is built from 13 residues. Germline loops: CDR1 KGHSH, CDR2 LQKENI. Original data processing: Amplified reference gene primers provided the basis for estimating nucleated cell counts. Clones were sequenced by immunoSEQ multiplex PCR, and TCRdb holds only the in-frame ones, with some missing. D and trimming come from the DNA, and the V and J calls and clone size come from that table. The table lists over 60,000 clones, over 75% of them singletons. The J gene is TRBJ2-5, the V gene TRBV18; perhaps TRBD2 as D (6 bases). The sample comprised peripheral blood. This sequence was found in an elderly man with active or convalescent COVID-19. CDR3 amino acids: CASSGGSQETQYF. The DNA for the CDR3 is TGTGCCAGCTCAGGGGGGTCCCAAGAGACCCAGTACTTC.